This T cell receptor (beta chain) was documented in a study of T cells in Graves' hyperthyroidism and ophthalmopathy (dated by TCRdb to the late 2010s). Background on the whole study: Peripheral blood was collected at initial diagnosis, before any treatment. A discovery cohort of around 100 patients, 43 with Graves' ophthalmopathy and about 58 with stable Graves' hyperthyroidism, was used to find distinguishing TCR V-J signatures. An independent validation cohort of around 20 hyperthyroidism patients and 17 patients who later progressed to ophthalmopathy tested prospective prediction of ophthalmopathy. The 100 discovery patients were randomly split 7:3 into training and test sets. In several Graves' hyperthyroidism patients, the study also compared T-cell repertoires from thyroid tissue with T-cell repertoires from blood. Following sampling, methimazole starting at 30 mg daily was given to hyperthyroidism patients, and high-dose intravenous methylprednisolone was given to ophthalmopathy patients. According to the paper, TCR Vbeta CDR3 sequencing was carried out on over 130 peripheral blood samples, which came from about 45 ophthalmopathy, around 75 hyperthyroidism and roughly 17 progressor patients.

Hyperthyroidism patients were newly diagnosed, had a disease duration of under 2 months, and were aged 18 to 65 years. The study excluded patients with uncontrolled infections, other autoimmune diseases, pregnancy or lactation. Diagnoses were based on clinical symptoms, serum thyroxine and TRAb, thyroid ultrasound and orbital computed tomography. For progressor patients, blood was drawn at the first diagnosis of hyperthyroidism, before any ophthalmopathy symptoms had appeared. Ficoll-Paque density gradient centrifugation was used to isolate PBMCs from approximately 11 ml of fresh peripheral blood. Patients classed as progressors first received a Graves' hyperthyroidism diagnosis and then went on to develop ophthalmopathy during follow-up. Trizol reagent was used to extract total RNA, and RNA quality was then checked on an Agilent 2100 Bioanalyzer. Amplification of TCR beta CDR3 regions was carried out from RNA transcripts. For the first round of RT-PCR on the TCR CDR3, the HTBI primer set was used together with the Qiagen OneStep RT-PCR kit. A second multiplex PCR round built the libraries, followed by size selection and purification. Libraries were sequenced paired-end with 100 bp reads on an Illumina HiSeq2000. As for the original processing: SOAPnuke was used to process the raw data, with reads discarded if the reads contained adapters or uncalled bases, had a mean Phred below 15, or lacked an exact constant-primer or identifier match. High-quality paired reads were merged using COPE v1.2.5, and each unique nucleotide sequence was defined as a clonotype. MiTCR v1.1 was used to align clonotypes to the IMGT TRBV, TRBD and TRBJ reference segments. Analysis was restricted to V-J combinations with a frequency above 0.0001, which covered about 99% of repertoires. The TCS score was defined as the ratio of F50 (clonal expansion) to E x V (chaos), calculated using BLOSUM62-based TCRdist between CDR3 peptides within each V-J. Welch's t-statistics and random forest reduced just over 500 V-J features to some 14, which were used in a naive Bayes classifier (R e1071). TCRdb cleaned the public reads at Q25 with fastp, built clones with MiXCR and kept in-frame beta chains. Rows merge per CDR3 protein into single entries with the most common DNA and genes. None of the V and J calls come from the authors' own analysis; TCRdb made them. This sample is represented by 250,000 to 300,000 distinct CDR3 sequences; roughly 13% of them were singletons. The top ten clones comprise roughly 7.5% of the sample.

V lost 2 bases and J lost 3 bases; the stretch between them is 11 bases long. As encoded in the germline V gene, CDR1 is MNHEY while CDR2 is SVGEGT. The CDR3 measures 15 amino acids from cysteine to phenylalanine. Of all the DNA, just the CDR3 is kept, 45 bases in frame from base 1. As to this clonotype: The antigen it binds to is not known. No base quality values were provided; no much bigger clone lies one nucleotide off.

The investigation overall reported the following: Most expanded thyroid clonotypes (frequency above 0.001) were also detected in blood, a finding suggesting that blood repertoires may reflect thyroid immune responses. In cross-validation, a model built on a 13 V-J signature told ophthalmopathy apart from stable hyperthyroidism with approximately 91% sensitivity and about 81% specificity, and in testing the same model reached 80%/75%. In validation, the model predicted progression to ophthalmopathy a median of 6.5 months before onset, with over 55% sensitivity and 72.22% specificity. Sample size was not statistically predetermined, and blinding of investigators to group allocation was not performed.

The V and J genes are TRBV6-2 or TRBV6-3 and TRBJ1-5, with no D gene named confidently. What was sequenced was blood. The receptor comes from a young woman with Graves' hyperthyroidism that later progressed to Graves' ophthalmopathy. The CDR3 amino acid sequence is: CASSYLGRLNQPQHF. The DNA sequence follows: TGTGCCAGCAGTTACCTCGGGCGCCTCAATCAGCCCCAGCATTTT.